This is a list of T cell receptor beta chains from one sample in a study of Ad26.COV2.S vaccination and SARS-CoV-2 variants. The repertoire was sequenced with immunoSEQ multiplex PCR; TCRdb's copy has only in-frame clones and lacks some. This sample carries approximately 500,000 clones, around 88% of them seen once, and the ten largest clones take 9.5% to 15%. The sequences come from peripheral blood, collected in a trial of Ad26.COV2.S vaccine versus placebo. Receptors were obtained from a person between 18 and 60 years old who received the Ad26.COV2.S COVID-19 vaccine or a placebo. Both conserved end residues are part of each CDR3.

TRBJ2-2,TRBV25-1,CASRFPGNTGELFF
TRBJ2-3,TRBV11-2,CASSLSPPVLYF
TRBJ1-3,TRBV30,CAWSLGLGNTIYF
TRBJ2-7,TRBV29-1,CSVEQQGASEQYF
TRBJ2-7,TRBV10-3,CAISERVEQYF
TRBJ1-1,TRBV5-1,CASSLAHGTSEAFF
TRBJ2-2,TRBV7-3,CASSSLAGGPVGELFF
TRBJ2-3,TRBV6-5,CASSPLPPTGTQYF
TRBJ2-6,TRBV7-9,CASSSQLRGANVLTF
TRBJ2-3,TRBV11-2,CASSLAGDTQYF
TRBJ2-7,TRBV4-3,CASSQDWGAGQAYEQYF
TRBJ2-7,TRBV12-3/TRBV12-4,CASSLAGGTEQYF
TRBJ2-1,TRBV9,CASSGGSEYNEQFF
TRBJ2-3,TRBV28,CSTGFALTDTQYF
TRBJ1-2,TRBV5-4,CASSLGDGEGWLYTF
TRBJ2-7,TRBV18,CASSPFPGVTLTYEQYF
TRBJ1-6,TRBV27,CASSLGRANNSPLHF
TRBJ2-4,TRBV6-5,CASGDRSGEGIQYF
TRBJ1-6,TRBV9,CASSGGNYNSPLHF
TRBJ1-5,TRBV2,CASSHRTGQPQHF
TRBJ1-1,TRBV7-8,CASSLLWEPNTEAFF
TRBJ1-6,TRBV30,CAWDGTGESPLHF
TRBJ2-7,TRBV9,CASSPPINGDSYEQYF
TRBJ2-2,TRBV25-1,CASSADGYTGELFF
TRBJ2-1,TRBV28,CASSLAGDRDEQFF
TRBJ2-2,TRBV6-6,CASTPGPRNTGELFF
TRBJ2-2,TRBV5-4,CASSLSASRTGELFF
TRBJ1-6,TRBV10-3,CAISVGTGGDSPLHF
TRBJ2-7,TRBV7-2,CASSPGYEQYF
TRBJ2-7,TRBV27,CASSLGSKNEQYF
TRBJ2-5,TRBV9,CASSEGGRVETQYF
TRBJ2-6,TRBV19,CASSSDGGANVLTF
TRBJ2-5,TRBV2,CASSPGQEETQYF
TRBJ2-7,TRBV3-1/TRBV3-2,CASSSRGPGEQYF
TRBJ1-5,TRBV2,CARSAGGRYSNQPQHF
TRBJ1-1,TRBV10-3,CAISTGVGTEAFF
TRBJ2-3,TRBV7-3,CASSLSGSMADTQYF
TRBJ2-1,TRBV5-1,CASSLVTVASYNEQFF
TRBJ2-2,TRBV30,CAWNPSWNTGELFF
TRBJ2-1,TRBV2,CASGGTSGGPNEQFF
TRBJ2-6,TRBV4-2,CASSQLAGSGANVLTF
TRBJ1-6,TRBV7-9,CASSSRTASSYNSPLHF
TRBJ2-7,TRBV9,CASSVGGLASLYEQYF
TRBJ2-7,TRBV5-1,CASSSTGKSYEQYF
TRBJ2-2,TRBV4-3,CASSQDQRGANTGELFF
TRBJ1-5,TRBV6-1,CASSGGTGTGLGNQPQHF
TRBJ2-2,TRBV14,CASSQGIATGELFF
TRBJ1-1,TRBV24-1,CATSTGLRMNTEAFF
TRBJ2-3,TRBV6-2/TRBV6-3,CASSSRGTDTQYF
TRBJ1-2,TRBV9,CASSVSRQGGYGYTF
TRBJ2-1,TRBV30,CAWMQLAGSSYNEQFF
TRBJ2-7,TRBV5-1,CASSPRDYSPYEQYF
TRBJ1-3,TRBV3-1/TRBV3-2,CASSQDPRRNTIYF
TRBJ2-7,TRBV6-5,CASKVLGPHYEQYF